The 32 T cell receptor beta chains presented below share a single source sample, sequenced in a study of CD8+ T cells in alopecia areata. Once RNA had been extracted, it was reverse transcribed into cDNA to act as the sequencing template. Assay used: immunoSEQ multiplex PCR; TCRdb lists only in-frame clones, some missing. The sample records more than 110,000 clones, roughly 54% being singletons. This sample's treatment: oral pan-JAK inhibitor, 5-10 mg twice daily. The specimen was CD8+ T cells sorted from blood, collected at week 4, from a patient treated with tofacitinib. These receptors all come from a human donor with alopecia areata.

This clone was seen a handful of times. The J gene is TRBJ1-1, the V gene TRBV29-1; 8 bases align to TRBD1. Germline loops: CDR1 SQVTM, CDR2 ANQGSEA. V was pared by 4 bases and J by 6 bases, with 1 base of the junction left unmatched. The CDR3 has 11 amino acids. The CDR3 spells CSVAGGAEAFF. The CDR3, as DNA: TGCAGCGTTGCAGGGGGCGCTGAAGCTTTCTTT. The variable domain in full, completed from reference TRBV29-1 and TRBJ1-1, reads SAVISQKPSRDICQRGTSLTIQCQVDSQVTMMFWYRQQPGQSLTLIATANQGSEATYESGFVIDKFPISRPNLTFSTLTVSNMSPEDSSIYLCSVAGGAEAFFGQGTRLTVV.

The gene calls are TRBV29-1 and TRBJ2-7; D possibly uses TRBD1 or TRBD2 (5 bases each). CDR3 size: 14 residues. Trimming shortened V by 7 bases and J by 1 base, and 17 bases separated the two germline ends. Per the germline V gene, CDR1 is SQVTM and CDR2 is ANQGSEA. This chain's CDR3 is CSATGTGRSYEQYF. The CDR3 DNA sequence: TGCAGCGCCACCGGGACGGGCCGATCCTACGAGCAGTACTTC.

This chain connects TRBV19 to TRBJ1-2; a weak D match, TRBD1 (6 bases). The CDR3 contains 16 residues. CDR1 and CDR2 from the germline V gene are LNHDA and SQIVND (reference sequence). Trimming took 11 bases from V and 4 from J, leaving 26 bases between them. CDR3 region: CAGYGTQGPDGYGYTF. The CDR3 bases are TGTGCCGGCTATGGGACCCAGGGGCCGGATGGCTATGGCTACACCTTC.

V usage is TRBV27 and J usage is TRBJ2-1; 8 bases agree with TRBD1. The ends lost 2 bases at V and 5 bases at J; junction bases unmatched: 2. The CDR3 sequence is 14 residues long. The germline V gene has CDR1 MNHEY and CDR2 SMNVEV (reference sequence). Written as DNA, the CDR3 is TGTGCCAGCAGTTTACGGACAGGGCACAATGAGCAGTTCTTC. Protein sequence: CASSLRTGHNEQFF.

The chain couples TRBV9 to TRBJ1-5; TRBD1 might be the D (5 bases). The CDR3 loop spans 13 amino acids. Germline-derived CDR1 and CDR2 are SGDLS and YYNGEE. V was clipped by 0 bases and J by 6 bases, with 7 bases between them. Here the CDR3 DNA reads TGTGCCAGCAGCGTAGATGACAGTCAGCCCCAGCATTTT. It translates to CASSVDDSQPQHF.

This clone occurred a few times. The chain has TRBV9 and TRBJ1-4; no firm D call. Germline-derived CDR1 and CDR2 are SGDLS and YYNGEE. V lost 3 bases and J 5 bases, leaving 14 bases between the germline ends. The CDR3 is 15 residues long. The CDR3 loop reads CASSASTVENEKLFF. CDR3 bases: TGTGCCAGCAGCGCCAGCACAGTGGAAAATGAAAAACTGTTTTTT.

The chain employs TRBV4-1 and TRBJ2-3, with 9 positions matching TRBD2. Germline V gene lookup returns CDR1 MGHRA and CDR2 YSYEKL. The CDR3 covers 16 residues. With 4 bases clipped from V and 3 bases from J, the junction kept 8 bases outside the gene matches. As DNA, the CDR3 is TGCGCCAGCAGCCGCACGGCGGGGGGGCGGACAGATACGCAGTATTTT. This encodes CASSRTAGGRTDTQYF.

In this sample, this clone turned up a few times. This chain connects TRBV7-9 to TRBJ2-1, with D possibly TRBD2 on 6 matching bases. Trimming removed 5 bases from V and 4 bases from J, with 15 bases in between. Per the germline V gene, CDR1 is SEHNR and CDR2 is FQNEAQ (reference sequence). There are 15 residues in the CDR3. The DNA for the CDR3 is TGTGCCAGCAGCCCACCGGCGGGGAAGTACAATGAGCAGTTCTTC. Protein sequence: CASSPPAGKYNEQFF.

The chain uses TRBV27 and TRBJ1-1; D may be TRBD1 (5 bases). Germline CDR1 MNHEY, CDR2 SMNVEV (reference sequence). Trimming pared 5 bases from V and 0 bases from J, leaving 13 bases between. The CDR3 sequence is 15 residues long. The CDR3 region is CASSLRDGMNTEAFF. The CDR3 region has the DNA TGTGCCAGCAGTCTCCGGGACGGAATGAACACTGAAGCTTTCTTT.

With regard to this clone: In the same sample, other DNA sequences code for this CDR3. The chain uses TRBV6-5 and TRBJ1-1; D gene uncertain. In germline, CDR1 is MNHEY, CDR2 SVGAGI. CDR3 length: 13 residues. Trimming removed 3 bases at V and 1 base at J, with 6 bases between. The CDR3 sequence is CASSYTENTEAFF. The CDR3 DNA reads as TGTGCCAGCAGTTATACAGAGAACACTGAAGCTTTCTTT.

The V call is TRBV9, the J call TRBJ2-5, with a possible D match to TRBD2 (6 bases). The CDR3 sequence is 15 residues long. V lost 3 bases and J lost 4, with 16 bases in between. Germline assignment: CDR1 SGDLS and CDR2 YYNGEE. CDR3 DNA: TGTGCCAGCAGCGCGGGGGACGTTTCAAGAGAGACCCAGTACTTC. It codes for CASSAGDVSRETQYF.

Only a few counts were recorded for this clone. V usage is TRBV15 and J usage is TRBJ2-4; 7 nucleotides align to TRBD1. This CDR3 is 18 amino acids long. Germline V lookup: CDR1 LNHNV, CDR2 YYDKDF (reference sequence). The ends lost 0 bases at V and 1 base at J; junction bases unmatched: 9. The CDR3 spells CATSRDLEGALAKNIQYF. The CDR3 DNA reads TGTGCCACCAGCAGAGATCTCGAGGGGGCGCTTGCCAAAAACATTCAGTACTTC.

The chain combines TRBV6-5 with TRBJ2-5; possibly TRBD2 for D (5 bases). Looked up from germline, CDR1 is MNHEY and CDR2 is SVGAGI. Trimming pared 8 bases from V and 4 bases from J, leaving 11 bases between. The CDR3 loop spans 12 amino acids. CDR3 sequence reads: CASGGGLETQYF. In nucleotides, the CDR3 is TGTGCCAGCGGAGGCGGATTAGAGACCCAGTACTTC.

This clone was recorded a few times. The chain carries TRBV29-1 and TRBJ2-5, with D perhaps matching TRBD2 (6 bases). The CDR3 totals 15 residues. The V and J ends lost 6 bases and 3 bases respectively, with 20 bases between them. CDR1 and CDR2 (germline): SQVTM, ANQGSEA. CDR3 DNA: TGCAGCGTCCGCTATGTTTGGCGGGGAAAAGAGACCCAGTACTTC. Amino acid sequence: CSVRYVWRGKETQYF.

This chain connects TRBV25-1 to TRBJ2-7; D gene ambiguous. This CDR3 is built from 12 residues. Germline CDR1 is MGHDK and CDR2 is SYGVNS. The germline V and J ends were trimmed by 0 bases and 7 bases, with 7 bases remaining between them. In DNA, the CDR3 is TGTGCCAGCAGTGAATATGGGTCAGAGCAGTACTTC. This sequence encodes CASSEYGSEQYF.

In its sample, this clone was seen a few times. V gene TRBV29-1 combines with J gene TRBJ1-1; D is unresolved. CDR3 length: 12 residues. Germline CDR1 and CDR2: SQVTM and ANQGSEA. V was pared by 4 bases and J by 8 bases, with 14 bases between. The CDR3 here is CSVAPRGGEAFF. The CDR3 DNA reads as TGCAGCGTTGCACCAAGAGGAGGCGAAGCTTTCTTT.

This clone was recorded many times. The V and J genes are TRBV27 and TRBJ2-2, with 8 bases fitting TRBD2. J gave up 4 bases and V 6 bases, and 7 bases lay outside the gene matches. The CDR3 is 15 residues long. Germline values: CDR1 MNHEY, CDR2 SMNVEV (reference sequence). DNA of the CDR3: TGTGCCAGCAGCCCAAGGACTAGCCCCACCGGGGAGCTGTTTTTT. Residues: CASSPRTSPTGELFF.

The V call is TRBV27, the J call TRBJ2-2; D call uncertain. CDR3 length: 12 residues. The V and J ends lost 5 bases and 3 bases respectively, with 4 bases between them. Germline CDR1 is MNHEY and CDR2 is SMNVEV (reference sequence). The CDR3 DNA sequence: TGTGCCAGCAGTCAATACACCGGGGAGCTGTTTTTT. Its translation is CASSQYTGELFF.

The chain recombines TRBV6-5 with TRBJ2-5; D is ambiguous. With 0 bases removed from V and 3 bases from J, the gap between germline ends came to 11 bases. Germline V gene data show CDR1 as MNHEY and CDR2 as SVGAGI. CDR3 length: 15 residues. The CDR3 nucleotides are TGTGCCAGCAGTTACTCGAACTACCCGAAAGAGACCCAGTACTTC. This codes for CASSYSNYPKETQYF.

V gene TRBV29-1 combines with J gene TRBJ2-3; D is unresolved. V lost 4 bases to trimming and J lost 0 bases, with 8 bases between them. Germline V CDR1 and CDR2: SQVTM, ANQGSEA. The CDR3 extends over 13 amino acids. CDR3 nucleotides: TGCAGCGTTGTAAGTGATAGCACAGATACGCAGTATTTT. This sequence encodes CSVVSDSTDTQYF.

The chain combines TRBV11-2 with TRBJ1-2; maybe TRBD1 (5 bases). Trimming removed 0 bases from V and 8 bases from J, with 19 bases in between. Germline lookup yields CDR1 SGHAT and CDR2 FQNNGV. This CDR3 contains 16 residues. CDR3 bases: TGTGCCAGCAGCTTAGATAGTCCGGGCTCGGGACGCGGCTACACCTTC. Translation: CASSLDSPGSGRGYTF. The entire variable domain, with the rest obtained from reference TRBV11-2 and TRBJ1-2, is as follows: EAGVAQSPRYKIIEKRQSVAFWCNPISGHATLYWYQQILGQGPKLLIQFQNNGVVDDSQLPKDRFSAERLKGVDSTLKIQPAKLEDSAVYLCASSLDSPGSGRGYTFGSGTRLTVV.

The CDR3 DNA follows: TGTGCCAGCAGTTGGGACGCGAACACTGAAGCTTTCTTT. This sequence encodes CASSWDANTEAFF. The chain carries TRBV27 and TRBJ1-1; a possible D gene is TRBD1 (5 bases). This CDR3 spans 13 amino acids. The germline CDR1 and CDR2 sequences are MNHEY and SMNVEV (reference sequence). V gave up 4 bases and J gave up 1 base, with 7 bases separating them.

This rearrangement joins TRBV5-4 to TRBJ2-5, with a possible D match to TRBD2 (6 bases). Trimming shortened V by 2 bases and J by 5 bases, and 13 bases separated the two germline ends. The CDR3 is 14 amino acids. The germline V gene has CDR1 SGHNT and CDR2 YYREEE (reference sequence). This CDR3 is CASSFVGGGETQYF. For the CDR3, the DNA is TGTGCCAGCAGCTTTGTCGGGGGTGGCGAGACCCAGTACTTC.

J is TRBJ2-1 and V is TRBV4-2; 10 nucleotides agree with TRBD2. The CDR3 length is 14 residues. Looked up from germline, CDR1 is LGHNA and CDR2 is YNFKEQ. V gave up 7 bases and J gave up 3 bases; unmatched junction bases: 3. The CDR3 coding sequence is TGTGCCAGCAAAGCGGGGGGGGTCTACAATGAGCAGTTCTTC. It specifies CASKAGGVYNEQFF.

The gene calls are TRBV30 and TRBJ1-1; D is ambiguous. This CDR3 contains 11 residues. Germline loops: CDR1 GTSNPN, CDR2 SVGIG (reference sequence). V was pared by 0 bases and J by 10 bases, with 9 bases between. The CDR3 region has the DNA TGTGCCTGGAGTGTCACCTCACTAGCTTTCTTT. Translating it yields CAWSVTSLAFF.

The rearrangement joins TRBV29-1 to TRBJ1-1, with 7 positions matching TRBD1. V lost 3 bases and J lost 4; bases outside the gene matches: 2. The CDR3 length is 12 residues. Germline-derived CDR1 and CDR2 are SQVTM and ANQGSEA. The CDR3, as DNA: TGCAGCGTTGAGGCAGGGGGCACTGAAGCTTTCTTT. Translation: CSVEAGGTEAFF.

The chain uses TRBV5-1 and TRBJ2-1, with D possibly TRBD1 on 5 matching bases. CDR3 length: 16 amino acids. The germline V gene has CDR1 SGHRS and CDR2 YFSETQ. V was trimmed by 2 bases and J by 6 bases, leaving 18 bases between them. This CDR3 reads CASSFPEDTLSNEQFF. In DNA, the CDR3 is TGCGCCAGCAGCTTCCCCGAGGACACCCTATCCAATGAGCAGTTCTTC. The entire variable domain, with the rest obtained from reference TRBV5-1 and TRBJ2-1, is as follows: KAGVTQTPRYLIKTRGQQVTLSCSPISGHRSVSWYQQTPGQGLQFLFEYFSETQRNKGNFPGRFSGRQFSNSRSEMNVSTLELGDSALYLCASSFPEDTLSNEQFFGPGTRLTVL.

DNA of the CDR3: TGTGCCTGGGACGACAGACAAGAGACCCAGTACTTC. Protein sequence: CAWDDRQETQYF. This chain joins TRBV30 and TRBJ2-5; the D gene is possibly TRBD1 (5 bases). Germline-derived CDR1 and CDR2 are GTSNPN and SVGIG (reference sequence). The CDR3 has 12 amino acids. The germline V and J ends were trimmed by 5 bases and 2 bases, with 9 bases remaining between them. The variable domain in full, with the rest retrieved from reference TRBV30 and TRBJ2-5, is SQTIHQWPATLVQPVGSPLSLECTVEGTSNPNLYWYRQAAGRGLQLLFYSVGIGQISSEVPQNLSASRPQDRQFILSSKKLLLSDSGFYLCAWDDRQETQYFGPGTRLLVL.

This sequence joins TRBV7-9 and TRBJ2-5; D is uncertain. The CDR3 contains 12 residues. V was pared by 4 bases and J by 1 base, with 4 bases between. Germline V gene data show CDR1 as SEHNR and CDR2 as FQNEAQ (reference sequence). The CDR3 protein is CASSYVQETQYF. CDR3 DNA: TGTGCCAGCAGCTATGTCCAAGAGACCCAGTACTTC.

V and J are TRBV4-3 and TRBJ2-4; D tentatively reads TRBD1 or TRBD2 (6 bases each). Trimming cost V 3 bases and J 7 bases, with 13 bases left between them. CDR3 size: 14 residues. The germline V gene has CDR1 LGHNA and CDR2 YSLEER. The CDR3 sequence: CASSHDPGANIQYF. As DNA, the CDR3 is TGCGCCAGCAGCCACGATCCGGGGGCGAACATTCAGTACTTC.

The CDR3 DNA is TGTGCCATCAGTGACCCGGACAGGGAATATGGCTACACCTTC. Translation: CAISDPDREYGYTF. V is TRBV10-3 and J is TRBJ1-2; 8 bases are shared with TRBD1. The V gene end was trimmed by 3 bases and the J gene end by 5 bases; junction bases not matched to a gene: 5. Germline-derived CDR1 and CDR2 are ENHRY and SYGVKD. The CDR3 runs to 14 residues.

CDR3: CSVEDGTGGNQPQHF. The CDR3 coding sequence is TGCAGCGTTGAAGATGGGACAGGGGGCAATCAGCCCCAGCATTTT. The chain employs TRBV29-1 and TRBJ1-5; 10 bases match TRBD1. This CDR3 comprises 15 residues. V shed 0 bases, J shed 2 bases, and the junction held 1 base outside the gene matches. Germline V lookup: CDR1 SQVTM, CDR2 ANQGSEA.